This entry lists 25 T cell receptor beta chains sequenced from one sample in a study of OX40 agonist ivuxolimab in advanced cancers. Profiled with immunoSEQ multiplex PCR; TCRdb holds only in-frame clones, not every one. The sample includes around 14,000 clones, approximately 70% of them seen just once. The input for sequencing was CD4+ or CD8+ T cells sorted from blood, taken in a trial of the OX40 agonist ivuxolimab. Source of these receptors: an adult with an advanced solid tumor such as melanoma, head and neck, liver or kidney cancer.

This chain connects TRBV10-2 to TRBJ2-3; D is perhaps TRBD2 (5 bases). CDR3 length equals 15 residues. Trimming pared 0 bases from V and 3 bases from J, leaving 10 bases between. Germline loops: CDR1 WSHSY, CDR2 SAAADI. The CDR3 DNA sequence: TGCGCCAGCAGTGAGTCGAGGGTGGGAACAGATACGCAGTATTTT. Translating gives CASSESRVGTDTQYF.

The V call is TRBV28, the J call TRBJ2-6, with D unresolved. Germline CDR1 is MDHEN and CDR2 is SYDVKM. Between the trimmed V and J ends, which lost 4 bases and 2 bases, there was a span of 9 bases. The CDR3 has 15 residues. CDR3 protein: CASSYRLPGANVLTF. Written as DNA, the CDR3 is TGTGCCAGCAGTTACCGCCTACCTGGGGCCAACGTCCTGACTTTC.

This clone appeared a single time. The V and J genes are TRBV28 and TRBJ2-7; 11 bases align to TRBD2. V was pared by 5 bases and J by 7 bases, with 10 bases of the junction left unmatched. Per germline, CDR1 MDHEN and CDR2 SYDVKM. CDR3 length: 15 amino acids. CDR3 sequence reads: CASSPRASGRFEQYF. CDR3 nucleotides: TGTGCCAGCAGTCCTCGGGCTAGCGGGAGGTTTGAGCAGTACTTC.

The chain employs TRBV13 and TRBJ1-1; D is unresolved. CDR3 length: 14 residues. The V gene's germline CDR1 is PRHDT and CDR2 FYEKMQ (reference sequence). V was cut by 0 bases and J by 0 bases, with 5 bases left in between. CDR3 nucleotides: TGTGCCAGCAGCTTAGGGACACTGAACACTGAAGCTTTCTTT. Translation: CASSLGTLNTEAFF.

This rearrangement joins TRBV7-8 to TRBJ2-7, with 9 positions matching TRBD1. Unmatched junction bases numbered 3, after V lost 3 bases and J lost 3 bases. Per germline, CDR1 SGHVS and CDR2 FQNEAQ. The CDR3 totals 14 residues. The CDR3 protein is CASSFDRGFYEQYF. CDR3 DNA: TGTGCCAGCAGCTTCGACAGGGGGTTCTACGAGCAGTACTTC. The full variable domain, completed using reference TRBV7-8 and TRBJ2-7, is GAGVSQSPRYKVAKRGQDVALRCDPISGHVSLFWYQQALGQGPEFLTYFQNEAQLDKSGLPSDRFFAERPEGSVSTLKIQRTQQEDSAVYLCASSFDRGFYEQYFGPGTRLTVT.

Turning to this clone: Compared with germline, one end of the junction differs, possibly owing to a read error. The V and J genes are TRBV7-7 and TRBJ2-2, with D possibly matching TRBD1 (6 bases). Germline V CDR1 and CDR2: SSHAT, FNYEAQ (reference sequence). The CDR3 covers 15 residues. The CDR3 sequence: CASSLRDTNTGELFF. In DNA, the CDR3 is TGTGCTAGCAGCCTCAGGGACACGAACACCGGGGAGCTGTTTTTT.

The rearrangement joins TRBV14 to TRBJ2-3, with TRBD2 as a possible D gene (5 bases). The CDR3 is 12 amino acids. Germline V CDR1 and CDR2: SGHDN, FVKESK. With 2 bases removed from V and 6 bases from J, the gap between germline ends came to 6 bases. The CDR3 nucleotides read TGTGCCAGCAGCCAACCGGGGGATACGCAGTATTTT. Translating it yields CASSQPGDTQYF.

This rearrangement joins TRBV4-2 to TRBJ1-2; TRBD1 might be the D (5 bases). The germline CDR1 and CDR2 sequences are LGHNA and YNFKEQ. Trimming shortened V by 0 bases and J by 6 bases, and 11 bases separated the two germline ends. This CDR3 comprises 14 residues. The CDR3 spells CASSQEQALDGYTF. The DNA of the CDR3 is TGTGCCAGCAGCCAAGAACAGGCCCTTGATGGCTACACCTTC.

The gene calls are TRBV4-1 and TRBJ2-7, with a tentative D call TRBD1 (6 bases). Germline-derived CDR1 and CDR2 are MGHRA and YSYEKL. The CDR3 loop spans 14 amino acids. V was shortened by 0 bases and J by 2 bases, with 8 bases between the two germline ends. CDR3 loop: CASSQEDRTYEQYF. CDR3 in DNA: TGCGCCAGCAGCCAAGAGGACAGAACCTACGAGCAGTACTTC.

The chain links TRBV11-1 to TRBJ2-1, with TRBD2 matching over 8 bases. V trimming: 5 bases; J trimming: 4 bases; junction bases outside the gene matches: 10. CDR3 length: 16 residues. Germline V lookup: CDR1 SGHAT, CDR2 FQDESV (reference sequence). CDR3: CASSITAGVGYNEQFF. The CDR3 bases are TGTGCCAGCAGCATCACAGCGGGAGTAGGATACAATGAGCAGTTCTTC.

The chain joins TRBV7-6 to TRBJ1-4; 8 bases match TRBD1. Germline lookup yields CDR1 SGHVS and CDR2 FNYEAQ. The V and J ends lost 5 bases and 5 bases, in that order; junction bases with no gene match: 4. The CDR3 runs 14 residues. CDR3 region: CASSQGALNEKLFF. CDR3 in DNA: TGTGCCAGCAGCCAGGGGGCACTAAATGAAAAACTGTTTTTT. Complete variable domain (other parts from reference TRBV7-6 and TRBJ1-4): GAGVSQSPRYKVTKRGQDVALRCDPISGHVSLYWYRQALGQGPEFLTYFNYEAQQDKSGLPNDRFSAERPEGSISTLTIQRTEQRDSAMYRCASSQGALNEKLFFGSGTQLSVL.

The chain combines TRBV7-6 with TRBJ2-1; D may be TRBD2 (6 bases). This CDR3 has 15 amino acids. CDR1 and CDR2 from the germline V gene are SGHVS and FNYEAQ. Trimming took off 1 base at V and 7 bases at J, with 14 bases between the two ends. DNA for the CDR3: TGTGCCAGCAGCTTAGTGCGGGAAGGTGGTAATGAGCAGTTCTTC. Encoded protein: CASSLVREGGNEQFF. Based on the CDR3 plus reference TRBV7-6 and TRBJ2-1, the full variable domain is GAGVSQSPRYKVTKRGQDVALRCDPISGHVSLYWYRQALGQGPEFLTYFNYEAQQDKSGLPNDRFSAERPEGSISTLTIQRTEQRDSAMYRCASSLVREGGNEQFFGPGTRLTVL.

The chain joins TRBV2 to TRBJ2-1, with a possible D match to TRBD2 (6 bases). Germline lookup yields CDR1 SNHLY and CDR2 FYNNEI. The CDR3 is 15 residues long. V was cut by 5 bases and J by 0 bases, with 11 bases left in between. The CDR3 DNA reads as TGTGCCAGCAGTACGACGGGAGCCTCCTACAATGAGCAGTTCTTC. Translating it yields CASSTTGASYNEQFF.

Details on this clone: This may come from a read error, since a much larger clone is one base off. The sample holds other DNA sequences that translate to the same CDR3. CDR3 nucleotide sequence: TGCGCCAGCAGCTTGGGTGGGTCAAGCAATCAGCCCCAGCATTTT. It encodes CASSLGGSSNQPQHF. The V and J genes are TRBV5-8 and TRBJ1-5; the D is unclear. The CDR3 totals 15 residues. Germline V gene sequence: CDR1 SGHTS, CDR2 YDEGEE.

This clone occurred a few times. At one end, the junction sequence differs from germline, possibly due to a read error. The rearrangement uses TRBV7-7 and TRBJ2-7, with 7 bases that match TRBD2. The CDR3 is 13 residues long. Germline V gene sequence: CDR1 SSHAT, CDR2 FNYEAQ (reference sequence). In DNA, the CDR3 is TGTGCTAGCAGCGCCGGGACTAACTACGAGCAGTACTTC. Translating gives CASSAGTNYEQYF.

V is TRBV2 and J is TRBJ1-4, with D uncertain. This CDR3 comprises 13 residues. Germline CDR1 SNHLY, CDR2 FYNNEI. Trimming removed 7 bases from V and 8 bases from J, with 14 bases in between. The CDR3 nucleotides are TGTGCCAGCAAAGGCCCACCTTCGGAAAAACTGTTTTTT. Protein: CASKGPPSEKLFF.

In its sample, this clone was seen once. V gene TRBV27 combines with J gene TRBJ2-7, with a tentative D call TRBD2 (6 bases). The V end was cut by 3 bases, the J end by 9 bases, with 15 bases between. The germline gives CDR1 MNHEY, CDR2 SMNVEV (reference sequence). The CDR3 is made up of 13 amino acids. The CDR3 reads CASSFTIWGGQYF. CDR3 sequence (DNA): TGTGCCAGCAGTTTCACGATCTGGGGAGGGCAGTACTTC.

The rearrangement joins TRBV28 to TRBJ2-7; D is undetermined. The V and J ends lost 4 bases and 0 bases respectively, with 4 bases between them. Per the germline V gene, CDR1 is MDHEN and CDR2 is SYDVKM. CDR3 length equals 12 residues. The CDR3 bases are TGTGCCAGCAGTTCAAACTCCTACGAGCAGTACTTC. It translates to CASSSNSYEQYF. The full variable domain, in which reference TRBV28 and TRBJ2-7 provide the parts outside the CDR3, is DVKVTQSSRYLVKRTGEKVFLECVQDMDHENMFWYRQDPGLGLRLIYFSYDVKMKEKGDIPEGYSVSREKKERFSLILESASTNQTSMYLCASSSNSYEQYFGPGTRLTVT.

The chain has TRBV4-1 and TRBJ2-7; D is undetermined. V lost 1 base, J lost 0 bases, and 19 bases lay in between. The CDR3 runs 18 residues. The germline V gene has CDR1 MGHRA and CDR2 YSYEKL. CDR3 nucleotides: TGCGCCAGCAGCCAAGTTGAGCCGAGCATCAGTAGCTCCTACGAGCAGTACTTC. This codes for CASSQVEPSISSSYEQYF.

J is TRBJ2-3 and V is TRBV6-5; D gene ambiguous. Between the trimmed V and J ends, which lost 1 base and 3 bases, there was a span of 8 bases. The germline CDR1 and CDR2 sequences are MNHEY and SVGAGI. This CDR3 region has 14 residues. CDR3 bases: TGTGCCAGCAGTTACTGGGTCGAGACAGATACGCAGTATTTT. Translating gives CASSYWVETDTQYF.

The V gene is TRBV27, the J gene TRBJ2-7, with D possibly matching TRBD1 (5 bases). CDR3 size: 14 residues. V dropped 5 bases and J dropped 2 bases, with 13 bases sitting between them. Germline V gene data show CDR1 as MNHEY and CDR2 as SMNVEV (reference sequence). CDR3: CASSPTRGAYEQYF. The CDR3 nucleotides are TGTGCCAGCAGTCCGACAAGGGGTGCCTACGAGCAGTACTTC.

A few counts support this clone. The rearrangement links TRBV19 to TRBJ2-7, with TRBD2 identical over 10 bases. Germline V gene lookup returns CDR1 LNHDA and CDR2 SQIVND (reference sequence). CDR3 length: 15 amino acids. V gave up 2 bases and J gave up 3 bases; unmatched junction bases: 4. The CDR3 nucleotides read TGTGCCAGTAGTATAAGACTAGCGGGCCTCTACGAGCAGTACTTC. Its translation is CASSIRLAGLYEQYF.

V usage is TRBV19 and J usage is TRBJ2-1, with D possibly TRBD1 on 6 matching bases. This CDR3 has 12 amino acids. V shed 6 bases and J shed 9 bases, with 12 bases lying between them. Per the germline V gene, CDR1 is LNHDA and CDR2 is SQIVND (reference sequence). In DNA, the CDR3 is TGTGCCAGTAGCTCGAACAGGGCTGAGCAGTTCTTC. The encoded protein is CASSSNRAEQFF.

This clone appeared once. The chain carries TRBV7-9 and TRBJ2-3, with TRBD2 matching 10 bases. Germline CDR1 reads SEHNR; CDR2 reads FQNEAQ (reference sequence). The CDR3 has 16 residues. The ends lost 5 bases at V and 1 base at J; junction bases unmatched: 6. The CDR3 loop is CASSPSGRGGTDTQYF. DNA of the CDR3: TGTGCCAGCAGCCCCAGCGGGAGGGGGGGCACAGATACGCAGTATTTT.

This chain uses TRBV5-1 with TRBJ2-1, with TRBD2 identical over 13 bases. The V gene end was trimmed by 3 bases and the J gene end by 8 bases; junction bases not matched to a gene: 2. Germline V lookup: CDR1 SGHRS, CDR2 YFSETQ. The CDR3 length is 14 residues. The CDR3 reads CASSWTSGSDEQFF. Here the CDR3 DNA reads TGCGCCAGCAGCTGGACTAGCGGGAGCGATGAGCAGTTCTTC. Variable domain in full (rest from reference TRBV5-1 and TRBJ2-1): KAGVTQTPRYLIKTRGQQVTLSCSPISGHRSVSWYQQTPGQGLQFLFEYFSETQRNKGNFPGRFSGRQFSNSRSEMNVSTLELGDSALYLCASSWTSGSDEQFFGPGTRLTVL.